Below, 32 T cell receptor beta chains from the same sample are listed, as sequenced in a study of cytomegalovirus exposure and HLA in healthy donors. The repertoire was sequenced with immunoSEQ multiplex PCR; TCRdb's copy has only in-frame clones and lacks some. The table includes approximately 110,000 clones, about 88% detected once. Sequenced input: PBMCs. These receptors were obtained from a woman aged 18-30 years in good health and CMV-seropositive.

This chain joins TRBV7-3 and TRBJ2-7; possibly TRBD1 for D (5 bases). The CDR3 spans 16 residues. Trimming removed 2 bases from V and 3 bases from J, with 17 bases in between. Looked up from germline, CDR1 is SGHTA and CDR2 is FQGTGA. In DNA, the CDR3 is TGTGCCAGCAGCTTATCGAAAGACACAGGATTCTACGAGCAGTACTTC. Translated: CASSLSKDTGFYEQYF.

This clone was detected once. This chain connects TRBV5-3 to TRBJ2-7, with a possible D match to TRBD2 (6 bases). TRBV5-3 is an ORF, with its function uncertain. The CDR3 runs to 15 residues. Trimming removed 0 bases from V and 0 bases from J, with 10 bases in between. The CDR3 protein is CARSLVRRGSYEQYF. CDR3 nucleotide sequence: TGTGCCAGAAGCTTGGTAAGGCGGGGCTCCTACGAGCAGTACTTC.

The V gene is TRBV15, the J gene TRBJ1-5; D is perhaps TRBD1 (6 bases). The CDR3 length is 21 residues. V lost 0 bases and J 6 bases, leaving 30 bases between the germline ends. CDR1 and CDR2 (germline): LNHNV, YYDKDF (reference sequence). For the CDR3, the DNA is TGTGCCACCAGCAGAGATATTGTGATGGTTCGAAACAGGGTTCAGAGTCAGCCCCAGCATTTT. Translation gives CATSRDIVMVRNRVQSQPQHF.

The chain links TRBV5-1 to TRBJ2-3; possible D gene TRBD2, 6 bases. Deletions cut 6 bases from V and 2 bases from J, with 19 bases between. This CDR3 has 16 residues. In germline, CDR1 is SGHRS, CDR2 YFSETQ. The CDR3 nucleotides are TGCGCCAGCAAGATCAGTCGGGGGATTTTCACAGATACGCAGTATTTT. Amino acids: CASKISRGIFTDTQYF.

The V and J genes are TRBV13 and TRBJ1-1; D not resolved. V was pared by 3 bases and J by 5 bases, with 10 bases between. The CDR3 has 13 residues. CDR1 and CDR2 from the germline V gene are PRHDT and FYEKMQ (reference sequence). CDR3 sequence (DNA): TGTGCCAGCAGCTTGGGAGGGTTTACTGAAGCTTTCTTT. This encodes CASSLGGFTEAFF.

The CDR3 reads CASSGEAIAGPTYNEQFF. The CDR3 DNA follows: TGTGCCAGCAGTGGGGAGGCCATAGCGGGACCTACCTACAATGAGCAGTTCTTC. The chain links TRBV6-1 to TRBJ2-1, with 8 bases matching TRBD2. V was clipped by 4 bases and J by 2 bases; unmatched bases: 13. Germline CDR1 is MNHNS and CDR2 is SASEGT. The CDR3 covers 18 residues.

The chain couples TRBV5-1 to TRBJ2-3; D not certain. V shed 3 bases and J shed 0 bases, with 11 bases lying between them. The germline V gene has CDR1 SGHRS and CDR2 YFSETQ. The length of the CDR3 is 15 residues. The CDR3 loop is CASSSRASSTDTQYF. The CDR3 DNA is TGCGCCAGCAGCTCTAGAGCTTCTAGCACAGATACGCAGTATTTT.

This chain links TRBV19 with TRBJ1-5; 10 bases match TRBD1. J gave up 2 bases and V 4 bases, and 8 bases lay outside the gene matches. Germline V gives CDR1 LNHDA, CDR2 SQIVND (reference sequence). This CDR3 is 17 amino acids long. CDR3 residues: CASSNRDRGIGNQPQHF. In DNA form, the CDR3 reads TGTGCCAGTAGTAACCGGGACAGGGGAATTGGCAATCAGCCCCAGCATTTT.

The V gene is TRBV27, the J gene TRBJ1-2; D possibly corresponds to TRBD1 (5 bases). CDR1 and CDR2 (germline): MNHEY, SMNVEV (reference sequence). V was clipped by 3 bases and J by 4 bases, with 9 bases between them. This CDR3 is built from 13 residues. As DNA, the CDR3 is TGTGCCAGCAGTTTCGGGCAGGGCTATGGCTACACCTTC. It codes for CASSFGQGYGYTF.

This clone has more than one count but fewer than ten. This chain uses TRBV7-9 with TRBJ1-3; 9 bases align to TRBD1. There are 16 residues in the CDR3. V trimming: 8 bases; J trimming: 4 bases; junction bases outside the gene matches: 12. Looked up from germline, CDR1 is SEHNR and CDR2 is FQNEAQ (reference sequence). The CDR3 coding sequence is TGTGCCAGCGGGGGGGACAGGGCTTTCTCCGGAAACACCATATATTTT. Translation gives CASGGDRAFSGNTIYF.

V gene TRBV5-6 combines with J gene TRBJ1-1; TRBD1 is a possible D gene (6 bases). There are 19 residues in the CDR3. Per germline, CDR1 SGHDT and CDR2 YYEEEE. Between the trimmed V and J ends, which lost 6 bases and 5 bases, there was a span of 32 bases. CDR3 residues: CASNFWGLQGRGKETEAFF. In DNA form, the CDR3 reads TGTGCCAGCAACTTTTGGGGCTTACAGGGAAGGGGTAAGGAAACTGAAGCTTTCTTT.

V usage is TRBV28 and J usage is TRBJ2-3; 8 bases match TRBD1. Per the germline V gene, CDR1 is MDHEN and CDR2 is SYDVKM. The length of the CDR3 is 14 residues. The V and J ends lost 7 bases and 1 base, in that order; junction bases with no gene match: 4. This CDR3 reads CASNPTGGTDTQYF. The CDR3 DNA is TGTGCCAGCAATCCGACAGGGGGCACAGATACGCAGTATTTT. Combining the CDR3 with reference TRBV28 and TRBJ2-3 gives the whole variable domain DVKVTQSSRYLVKRTGEKVFLECVQDMDHENMFWYRQDPGLGLRLIYFSYDVKMKEKGDIPEGYSVSREKKERFSLILESASTNQTSMYLCASNPTGGTDTQYFGPGTRLTVL.

The chain uses TRBV28 and TRBJ2-4, with 7 bases identical to TRBD2. Germline V CDR1 and CDR2: MDHEN, SYDVKM. The V gene end was trimmed by 5 bases and the J gene end by 3 bases; junction bases not matched to a gene: 13. The CDR3 has 17 amino acids. CDR3 protein: CASSHASSGLGKNIQYF. In DNA, the CDR3 is TGTGCCAGCAGTCATGCCTCTAGCGGCCTTGGCAAAAACATTCAGTACTTC. Drawing the rest from reference TRBV28 and TRBJ2-4, the complete variable domain is DVKVTQSSRYLVKRTGEKVFLECVQDMDHENMFWYRQDPGLGLRLIYFSYDVKMKEKGDIPEGYSVSREKKERFSLILESASTNQTSMYLCASSHASSGLGKNIQYFGAGTRLSVL.

The chain combines TRBV7-8 with TRBJ1-2; D may be TRBD1 (5 bases). Trimming removed 1 base at V and 2 bases at J, with 11 bases between. From germline, CDR1 is SGHVS and CDR2 FQNEAQ. CDR3 length equals 15 residues. The CDR3 loop is CASSLDGRANYGYTF. The CDR3 region has the DNA TGTGCCAGCAGCTTAGACGGCAGGGCCAACTATGGCTACACCTTC.

J is TRBJ1-4 and V is TRBV18; the D gene is possibly TRBD1 (6 bases). V lost 6 bases and J 5 bases, leaving 19 bases between the germline ends. The CDR3 runs 16 residues. The germline CDR1 and CDR2 sequences are KGHSH and LQKENI. CDR3 loop: CASSPSRQGQNEKLFF. CDR3 nucleotides: TGTGCCAGCTCTCCTTCCCGGCAGGGGCAAAATGAAAAACTGTTTTTT.

CDR3 DNA sequence: TGTGCCAGCAGCGTAGGTCCGTCAGACAGGGAGCCATACGAGCAGTACTTC. Protein: CASSVGPSDREPYEQYF. The chain couples TRBV9 to TRBJ2-7, with 7 bases matching TRBD1. Germline V gene lookup returns CDR1 SGDLS and CDR2 YYNGEE. The CDR3 length is 17 residues. J lost 4 bases, V lost 0 bases, and 13 bases had no gene match.

This clone turned up a few times. The chain couples TRBV11-1 to TRBJ2-3; maybe TRBD2 (5 bases). CDR3 size: 14 residues. CDR1 is SGHAT and CDR2 is FQDESV in the germline V gene (reference sequence). Trimming took off 1 base at V and 2 bases at J, with 7 bases between the two ends. Here the CDR3 reads CASSLDRDTDTQYF. Written as DNA, the CDR3 is TGTGCCAGCAGCTTAGATCGGGACACAGATACGCAGTATTTT.

This chain connects TRBV4-1 to TRBJ2-5; possible D gene TRBD1, 6 bases. The CDR3 extends over 15 amino acids. Deletions cut 5 bases from V and 6 bases from J, with 19 bases between. Per the germline V gene, CDR1 is MGHRA and CDR2 is YSYEKL. CDR3 amino acids: CASSLETGSVKTQYF. The CDR3 nucleotides are TGCGCCAGCAGCTTAGAGACAGGATCGGTAAAGACCCAGTACTTC.

The chain employs TRBV30 and TRBJ2-7, with a tentative D call TRBD2 (5 bases). Germline V gene data show CDR1 as GTSNPN and CDR2 as SVGIG (reference sequence). This CDR3 comprises 13 residues. DNA of the CDR3: TGTAGCGGCCGGGGAACAAGCTCCTACGAGCAGTACTTC. It encodes CSGRGTSSYEQYF.

The chain employs TRBV5-1 and TRBJ2-7; D is unresolved. Trimming took off 0 bases at V and 3 bases at J, with 16 bases between the two ends. Germline V lookup: CDR1 SGHRS, CDR2 YFSETQ. The CDR3 length is 16 residues. CDR3 in DNA: TGCGCCAGCAGCTTGGAAGCCGCCGCTTACCGCTACGAGCAGTACTTC. Translation gives CASSLEAAAYRYEQYF.

The chain employs TRBV25-1 and TRBJ1-2, with D possibly being TRBD1 (5 bases). Germline V gene sequence: CDR1 MGHDK, CDR2 SYGVNS. The CDR3 spans 16 residues. Between the trimmed V and J ends, which lost 2 bases and 5 bases, there was a span of 18 bases. CDR3 bases: TGTGCCAGCAGTGAAGGGGGGACCTCGGGGGTTTATGGCTACACCTTC. Its translation is CASSEGGTSGVYGYTF.

The rearrangement links TRBV6-5 to TRBJ2-1; D gene ambiguous. Between the trimmed V and J ends, which lost 6 bases and 0 bases, there was a span of 9 bases. Looked up from germline, CDR1 is MNHEY and CDR2 is SVGAGI. The CDR3 has 14 residues. The CDR3 nucleotides are TGTGCCAGCAGCCAATCGAGCTCCTACAATGAGCAGTTCTTC. Amino acid sequence: CASSQSSSYNEQFF.

The V and J genes are TRBV9 and TRBJ1-5, with unresolved D. The V end was cut by 0 bases, the J end by 6 bases, with 13 bases between. The CDR3 is 15 amino acids. Germline CDR1 SGDLS, CDR2 YYNGEE. DNA of the CDR3: TGTGCCAGCAGCGTAGATTTGCAGCTAGGTCAGCCCCAGCATTTT. It encodes CASSVDLQLGQPQHF.

This clone appeared once. The chain has TRBV2 and TRBJ2-1, with TRBD2 matching over 8 bases. The CDR3 runs 15 residues. J was trimmed by 7 bases and V by 3 bases; bases with no gene match: 8. Germline V gene sequence: CDR1 SNHLY, CDR2 FYNNEI. The CDR3, as DNA: TGTGCCAGCAGTGAGTCGGTAGCGGGACGAAATGAGCAGTTCTTC. Translated, it gives CASSESVAGRNEQFF.

The chain employs TRBV4-1 and TRBJ1-4; possible D gene TRBD1, 6 bases. Between the trimmed V and J ends, which lost 4 bases and 3 bases, there was a span of 12 bases. The CDR3 contains 15 residues. Germline CDR1 and CDR2: MGHRA and YSYEKL. In nucleotides, the CDR3 is TGCGCCAGCAGCCTATTCCCAGGGGCTAATGAAAAACTGTTTTTT. Encoded protein: CASSLFPGANEKLFF.

The rearrangement links TRBV6-1 to TRBJ2-2; 9 nucleotides line up with TRBD1. Germline V gene lookup returns CDR1 MNHNS and CDR2 SASEGT. The CDR3 loop spans 15 amino acids. After removal of 2 bases from V and 4 bases from J, the junction contained 2 bases not matched to a gene. DNA for the CDR3: TGTGCCAGCAGTGAACTGACAGGGGGCACCGGGGAGCTGTTTTTT. Residues: CASSELTGGTGELFF.

The rearrangement links TRBV6-6 to TRBJ2-7; 8 nucleotides match TRBD1. Germline V gives CDR1 MNHNY, CDR2 SVGAGI (reference sequence). There are 15 residues in the CDR3. After removal of 6 bases from V and 0 bases from J, the junction contained 7 bases not matched to a gene. CDR3 nucleotide sequence: TGTGCCAGCAGACCCGGACAGGGCCCCTCCTACGAGCAGTACTTC. Its protein is CASRPGQGPSYEQYF.

The chain is built from TRBV5-8 and TRBJ2-1; D may be TRBD2 (5 bases). V was shortened by 1 base and J by 3 bases, with 14 bases between the two germline ends. The CDR3 totals 16 residues. The germline V gene has CDR1 SGHTS and CDR2 YDEGEE. Written as DNA, the CDR3 is TGTGCCAGCAGCTTGAACACGGGAATTGGCTACAATGAGCAGTTCTTC. This sequence encodes CASSLNTGIGYNEQFF.

The table lists this clone with a count of one. V is TRBV5-4 and J is TRBJ1-4; the match to TRBD1 covers 9 bases. The CDR3 contains 15 residues. Trimming took 3 bases from V and 7 from J; bases not matched to a gene: 7. Per the germline V gene, CDR1 is SGHNT and CDR2 is YYREEE (reference sequence). The CDR3 is CASSSYGQGSEKLFF. The CDR3 nucleotides are TGTGCCAGCAGCTCGTACGGACAGGGGAGTGAAAAACTGTTTTTT.

The chain is built from TRBV11-2 and TRBJ2-5, with 9 bases identical to TRBD2. V was clipped by 4 bases and J by 5 bases; unmatched bases: 8. This CDR3 contains 15 residues. Germline V gene data show CDR1 as SGHAT and CDR2 as FQNNGV. CDR3: CASSSSAGGRETQYF. The CDR3 DNA sequence: TGTGCCAGCAGCTCCTCAGCGGGAGGAAGGGAGACCCAGTACTTC.

This clone appeared once. The chain combines TRBV25-1 with TRBJ1-2; weak D call: TRBD1 (5 bases). V lost 6 bases, J lost 7 bases, and 12 bases lay in between. This CDR3 is 12 amino acids long. Germline CDR1 and CDR2: MGHDK and SYGVNS. DNA of the CDR3: TGTGCCAGCAGGGCGGGGCCCGGTGGCTACACCTTC. It translates to CASRAGPGGYTF.

The genes are TRBV5-1 and TRBJ2-2, with a weak D call TRBD2 (6 bases). The CDR3 consists of 13 residues. Trimming removed 5 bases from V and 3 bases from J, with 8 bases in between. CDR1 is SGHRS and CDR2 is YFSETQ in the germline V gene. CDR3 protein: CASRWGDTGELFF. DNA for the CDR3: TGCGCCAGCAGATGGGGGGACACCGGGGAGCTGTTTTTT.